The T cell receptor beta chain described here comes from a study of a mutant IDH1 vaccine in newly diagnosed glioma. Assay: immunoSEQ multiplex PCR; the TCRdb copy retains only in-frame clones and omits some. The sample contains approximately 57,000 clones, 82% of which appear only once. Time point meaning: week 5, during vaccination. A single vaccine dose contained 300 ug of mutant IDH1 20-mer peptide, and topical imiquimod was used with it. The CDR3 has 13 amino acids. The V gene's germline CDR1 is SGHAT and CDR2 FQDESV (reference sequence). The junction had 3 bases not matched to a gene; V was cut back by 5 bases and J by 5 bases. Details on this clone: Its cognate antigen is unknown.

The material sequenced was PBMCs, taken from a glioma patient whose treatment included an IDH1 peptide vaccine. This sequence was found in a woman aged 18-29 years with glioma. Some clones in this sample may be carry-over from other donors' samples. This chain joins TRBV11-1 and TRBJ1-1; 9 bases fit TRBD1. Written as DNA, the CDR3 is TGTGCCAGCAGCACGACAGGGGGTACTGAAGCTTTCTTT. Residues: CASSTTGGTEAFF.